This T cell receptor beta chain was captured by sequencing in a study of cytomegalovirus exposure and HLA in healthy donors. This CDR3 region has 16 residues. Germline loops: CDR1 SGHTA, CDR2 FQGTGA. Between the trimmed V and J ends, which lost 5 bases and 0 bases, there was a span of 14 bases. The PCR had 60 Vbeta and 13 Jbeta primers. Clones were sequenced by immunoSEQ multiplex PCR, and TCRdb holds only the in-frame ones, with some missing. The sample holds approximately 70,000 clones. The rearrangement links TRBV7-3 to TRBJ2-1, with a weak D call TRBD2 (6 bases). Sequenced: PBMCs. The receptor comes from a woman in her twenties or thirties in good health and CMV-seronegative. This CDR3 reads CASSRGEFSSYNEQFF. The CDR3 DNA is TGTGCCAGCAGCCGCGGGGAATTCTCCTCCTACAATGAGCAGTTCTTC.